This TCR beta chain derives from a study of blood T cells in healthy people across ages. General study findings and limits: Estimates of diversity drawn from one million T cells were considered underestimates.

The second PCR ran roughly 6 to 11 cycles with a sample-barcoded 5' primer and J-beta primers. Each cDNA molecule, via a template-switch adaptor with 12 random nucleotides, was tagged. Via MiXCR, TCRdb re-called the 5' RACE reads, giving one row per CDR3 protein. The repertoire consists of over 600,000 distinct CDR3 sequences, with about half occurring once and the leading ten covering 15% to 20%. The table lists this clonotype with a few counts. Its specificity is not known. This CDR3 is 17 amino acids long. Germline CDR1 SGHRS, CDR2 YFSETQ. The ends were cut back, 2 bases at V and 0 bases at J, with 12 bases in the middle.

What was sequenced was blood. The V gene is TRBV5-1, the J gene TRBJ2-6; D perhaps matches TRBD2 (6 bases). This TCR came from a man older than 75 in good health. CDR3: CASSFRGMNSGANVLTF. CDR3 sequence (DNA): TGCGCCAGCAGCTTTCGGGGGATGAACTCTGGGGCCAACGTCCTGACTTTC.